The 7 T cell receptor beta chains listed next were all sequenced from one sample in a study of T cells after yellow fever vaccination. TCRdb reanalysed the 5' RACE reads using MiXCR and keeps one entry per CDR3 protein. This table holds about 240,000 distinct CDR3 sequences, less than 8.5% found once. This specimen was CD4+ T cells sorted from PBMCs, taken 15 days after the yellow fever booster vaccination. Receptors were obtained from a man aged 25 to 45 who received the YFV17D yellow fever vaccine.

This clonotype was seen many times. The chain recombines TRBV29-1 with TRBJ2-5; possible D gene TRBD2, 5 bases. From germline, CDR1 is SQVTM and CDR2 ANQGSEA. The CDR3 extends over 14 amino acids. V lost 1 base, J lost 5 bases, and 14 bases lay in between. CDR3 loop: CSVEGGGLWETQYF. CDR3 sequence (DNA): TGCAGCGTTGAAGGTGGCGGACTTTGGGAGACCCAGTACTTC.

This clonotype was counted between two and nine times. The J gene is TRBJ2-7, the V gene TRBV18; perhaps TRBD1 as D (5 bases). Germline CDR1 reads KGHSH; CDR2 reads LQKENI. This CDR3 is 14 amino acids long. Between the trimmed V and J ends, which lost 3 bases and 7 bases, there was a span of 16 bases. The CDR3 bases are TGTGCCAGCTCACCTTCCTTCAGGGATAGTGAGCAGTACTTC. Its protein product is CASSPSFRDSEQYF.

The chain's CDR3 is CASSEFTGGPYEQYF. CDR3 coding DNA: TGTGCCAGCAGTGAATTTACAGGGGGCCCCTACGAGCAGTACTTC. The V gene is TRBV25-1, the J gene TRBJ2-7; 9 bases are shared with TRBD1. The junction had 3 bases not matched to a gene; V was cut back by 1 base and J by 2 bases. Germline V gives CDR1 MGHDK, CDR2 SYGVNS. The CDR3 spans 15 residues.

The CDR3 loop reads CASSPPWGLGTDTQYF. CDR3 nucleotides: TGTGCCAGCAGCCCCCCGTGGGGACTTGGCACAGATACGCAGTATTTT. The V gene is TRBV11-2, the J gene TRBJ2-3, with D perhaps TRBD2 (6 bases). Trimming stripped 5 bases from V and 1 base from J, with 16 bases between. Germline CDR1 SGHAT, CDR2 FQNNGV. The length of the CDR3 is 16 residues. The whole variable domain, remainder taken from reference TRBV11-2 and TRBJ2-3, is EAGVAQSPRYKIIEKRQSVAFWCNPISGHATLYWYQQILGQGPKLLIQFQNNGVVDDSQLPKDRFSAERLKGVDSTLKIQPAKLEDSAVYLCASSPPWGLGTDTQYFGPGTRLTVL.

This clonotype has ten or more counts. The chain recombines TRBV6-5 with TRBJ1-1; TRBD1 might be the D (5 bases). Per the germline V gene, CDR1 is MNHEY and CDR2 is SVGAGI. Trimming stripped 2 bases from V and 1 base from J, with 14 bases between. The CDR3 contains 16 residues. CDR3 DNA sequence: TGTGCCAGCAGTTACAGGGGATTCTCGGCGAACACTGAAGCTTTCTTT. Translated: CASSYRGFSANTEAFF.

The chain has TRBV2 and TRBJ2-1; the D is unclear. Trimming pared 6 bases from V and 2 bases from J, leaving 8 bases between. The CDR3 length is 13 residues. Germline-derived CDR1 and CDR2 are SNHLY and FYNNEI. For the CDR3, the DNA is TGTGCCAGCAGGAGCCGGACCTACAATGAGCAGTTCTTC. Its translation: CASRSRTYNEQFF.

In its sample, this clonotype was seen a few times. The CDR3 region has the DNA TGTGCCAGCAGTCGGGACAATGGAGAGACCCAGTACTTC. Translation: CASSRDNGETQYF. The chain links TRBV6-1 to TRBJ2-5, with D perhaps matching TRBD1 (6 bases). Germline V gene data show CDR1 as MNHNS and CDR2 as SASEGT. V lost 5 bases, J lost 4 bases, and 11 bases lay in between. This CDR3 comprises 13 residues.